This T cell receptor beta chain comes out of a study of shared clonotypes between healthy human individuals. V gave up 5 bases and J gave up 7 bases, with 18 bases separating them. Germline values: CDR1 MNHEY, CDR2 SMNVEV (reference sequence). This CDR3 contains 15 residues. Investigators divided CD4+ cells into CD45RA+ naive and CD45RA-negative memory subsets. Sequenced by immunoSEQ multiplex PCR; TCRdb stores in-frame clones only, minus some. This table has hundreds of thousands of clones, roughly 70% appearing once. Sequenced: memory CD4+ T cells sorted from blood. Indicated subset: CD45RA-negative fraction. V is TRBV27 and J is TRBJ2-1, with D uncertain. The source is a woman aged 25 to 45 in good health. This CDR3 is CASSAEYSQTNEQFF. CDR3 nucleotides: TGTGCCAGCAGTGCGGAATACTCACAAACGAATGAGCAGTTCTTC.